Below, 21 T cell receptor beta chains from the same sample are listed, as sequenced in a study of T cell repertoires in cytomegalovirus infection. Using its own MiXCR run on the reads, TCRdb lists one record per CDR3 protein. Seen here are approximately 630,000 distinct CDR3 sequences, approximately 24% observed once, and the top ten hold 6.5% to 10%. Specimen: CD8+ T cells from PBMCs. The receptors derive from a human donor in good health (CMV status not recorded). Some clones in this sample may be carry-over from other donors' samples.

In this sample, this clonotype turned up many times. The chain recombines TRBV7-8 with TRBJ1-2; no definite D call. This CDR3 comprises 13 residues. The V end lost 5 bases, the J end lost 3 bases, and 10 bases lay between the germline ends. The germline CDR1 and CDR2 sequences are SGHVS and FQNEAQ. CDR3 in DNA: TGTGCCAGCAGCCAGACCGTAGACTATGGCTACACCTTC. This translates into CASSQTVDYGYTF.

To note about this clonotype: Sequence at one end of the junction differs from germline and may be a read error. CDR3 coding DNA: TGTGTCAGCAAGAAGGATGGGAGCTCCTACAATGAGCAGTTCTTC. Protein: CVSKKDGSSYNEQFF. This chain joins TRBV7-2 and TRBJ2-1; a weak D match, TRBD2 (5 bases). The CDR3 loop spans 15 amino acids. The V gene's germline CDR1 is SGHTA and CDR2 FQGNSA.

Here the CDR3 reads CASSQDYGRTSIQYF. The CDR3 region has the DNA TGTGCCAGCAGCCAAGATTACGGGAGAACAAGCATTCAGTACTTC. J is TRBJ2-4 and V is TRBV14; D possibly corresponds to TRBD2 (6 bases). The CDR3 has 15 amino acids. Germline CDR1 and CDR2: SGHDN and FVKESK. Trimming took 0 bases from V and 9 from J, leaving 15 bases between them.

This chain joins TRBV7-9 and TRBJ1-5, with D possibly TRBD1 on 6 matching bases. V dropped 8 bases and J dropped 4 bases, with 12 bases sitting between them. This CDR3 spans 13 amino acids. Germline values: CDR1 SEHNR, CDR2 FQNEAQ (reference sequence). As DNA, the CDR3 is TGTGCCAGCCAGACAGGACCAAATCAGCCCCAGCATTTT. This gives the protein CASQTGPNQPQHF.

V is TRBV2 and J is TRBJ1-2; no firm D call. From germline, CDR1 is SNHLY and CDR2 FYNNEI. The CDR3 totals 11 residues. V was trimmed by 6 bases and J by 7 bases, leaving 9 bases between them. In nucleotides, the CDR3 is TGTGCCAGCAGGGACGAGGGTGGCTACACCTTC. Protein sequence: CASRDEGGYTF.

The gene calls are TRBV6-2 or TRBV6-3 and TRBJ2-7, with D maybe TRBD1 (5 bases). V dropped 2 bases and J dropped 2 bases, with 16 bases sitting between them. The CDR3 consists of 16 residues. Germline CDR1 reads MNHEY; CDR2 reads SVGEGT. CDR3 protein: CASSYGDKRQTYEQYV. The CDR3 DNA reads TGTGCCAGCAGTTACGGGGATAAGAGACAGACCTACGAGCAGTACGTC.

The gene calls are TRBV27 and TRBJ1-1; D may be TRBD1 (6 bases). Trimming removed 8 bases from V and 5 bases from J, with 12 bases in between. This CDR3 has 12 amino acids. From germline, CDR1 is MNHEY and CDR2 SMNVEV (reference sequence). The CDR3 sequence is CASRRGGTEAFF. For the CDR3, the DNA is TGTGCCAGCCGCAGGGGCGGGACTGAAGCTTTCTTT.

The chain links TRBV25-1 to TRBJ1-1; D perhaps matches TRBD1 (5 bases). Trimming took off 3 bases at V and 4 bases at J, with 21 bases between the two ends. Germline assignment: CDR1 MGHDK and CDR2 SYGVNS. CDR3 length equals 17 residues. The CDR3, as DNA: TGTGCCAGCAGTGATGCCCAGACCCATTTGGGGGTCACTGAAGCTTTCTTT. It yields the protein CASSDAQTHLGVTEAFF. Full variable domain (missing parts from reference TRBV25-1 and TRBJ1-1): EADIYQTPRYLVIGTGKKITLECSQTMGHDKMYWYQQDPGMELHLIHYSYGVNSTEKGDLSSESTVSRIRTEHFPLTLESARPSHTSQYLCASSDAQTHLGVTEAFFGQGTRLTVV.

This clonotype appeared a few times. The chain joins TRBV6-2 or TRBV6-3 to TRBJ1-5, with a weak D call TRBD1 (5 bases). Germline CDR1 reads MNHEY; CDR2 reads SVGEGT. Trimming removed 3 bases from V and 5 bases from J, with 17 bases in between. The CDR3 extends over 16 amino acids. CDR3 residues: CASSYPGSGRDQPQHF. For the CDR3, the DNA is TGTGCCAGCAGTTATCCAGGTTCAGGGAGGGATCAGCCCCAGCATTTT.

As regards this clonotype: A much bigger clone sits one base away, suggesting this may be a read error. This sequence joins TRBV7-9 and TRBJ1-4; perhaps TRBD1 as D (5 bases). CDR1 and CDR2 from the germline V gene are SEHNR and FQNEAQ (reference sequence). The CDR3 sequence is 16 residues long. CDR3 nucleotides: TGTGTCAGCAGCTCGACGTCCGGGGGAGCAAACGGAAAACTGTTTTTT. Residues: CVSSSTSGGANGKLFF.

V gene TRBV13 combines with J gene TRBJ1-2; 7 nucleotides align to TRBD1. Germline V gives CDR1 PRHDT, CDR2 FYEKMQ (reference sequence). Losses at the gene ends were 5 bases for V and 8 bases for J; bases not matched to a gene: 8. There are 13 residues in the CDR3. The CDR3 coding sequence is TGTGCCAGCAGCAAACAGGGGTTCGGGGGCTACACCTTC. This translates into CASSKQGFGGYTF.

The rearrangement joins TRBV2 to TRBJ2-1, with TRBD1 matching 8 bases. Unmatched junction bases numbered 3, after V lost 7 bases and J lost 4 bases. CDR1 SNHLY and CDR2 FYNNEI come from the germline V gene. This CDR3 comprises 13 residues. The CDR3 DNA follows: TGTGCCAGCATTAGACAGGGGTACAATGAGCAGTTCTTC. Encoded protein: CASIRQGYNEQFF.

This clonotype was picked up a small number of times. This chain uses TRBV20-1 with TRBJ2-2; no clear D gene. Germline V gene sequence: CDR1 DFQATT, CDR2 SNEGSKA (reference sequence). V was trimmed by 1 base and J by 5 bases, leaving 14 bases between them. The CDR3 spans 15 residues. CDR3 in amino acids: CSARGTDPGTGELFF. The CDR3, as DNA: TGCAGTGCTAGAGGCACGGACCCTGGGACCGGGGAGCTGTTTTTT.

This clonotype has only a few counts. The V gene is TRBV10-3, the J gene TRBJ2-3; 8 bases fit TRBD2. The ends lost 8 bases at V and 1 base at J; junction bases unmatched: 8. Germline CDR1 and CDR2: ENHRY and SYGVKD. This CDR3 is built from 15 residues. CDR3 sequence: CAILPGGSGTDTQYF. CDR3 DNA: TGTGCCATCCTCCCGGGGGGGTCCGGCACAGATACGCAGTATTTT.

In this sample, this clonotype turned up a few times. The chain joins TRBV29-1 to TRBJ2-5; 16 bases align to TRBD2. Germline V gene sequence: CDR1 SQVTM, CDR2 ANQGSEA. The length of the CDR3 is 16 residues. J lost 4 bases, V lost 5 bases, and 7 bases had no gene match. CDR3 in amino acids: CSVQGLAGGPGETQYF. The DNA of the CDR3 is TGCAGCGTTCAGGGACTAGCGGGGGGGCCAGGAGAGACCCAGTACTTC.

This clonotype appeared a few times. The genes are TRBV6-2 or TRBV6-3 and TRBJ2-7; D is perhaps TRBD1 (6 bases). Trimming removed 3 bases from V and 2 bases from J, with 20 bases in between. Germline lookup yields CDR1 MNHEY and CDR2 SVGEGT. The CDR3 totals 17 residues. CDR3 sequence reads: CASSYSRRTATTYEQYV. CDR3 DNA: TGTGCCAGCAGTTATAGCCGGAGGACAGCCACCACCTACGAGCAGTACGTC.

The rearrangement uses TRBV29-1 and TRBJ2-5, with D possibly being TRBD2 (6 bases). CDR1 and CDR2 (germline): SQVTM, ANQGSEA. The V end was cut by 3 bases, the J end by 7 bases, with 18 bases between. This CDR3 comprises 14 residues. Here the CDR3 reads CSVDSGTGGGTQYF. For the CDR3, the DNA is TGCAGCGTTGATTCCGGGACCGGGGGTGGGACCCAGTACTTC.

This clonotype was recorded many times. This rearrangement joins TRBV7-9 to TRBJ2-5, with D unclear. Trimming stripped 4 bases from V and 5 bases from J, with 11 bases between. The CDR3 loop spans 13 amino acids. Germline V gene data show CDR1 as SEHNR and CDR2 as FQNEAQ (reference sequence). This CDR3 reads CASSSWRGETQYF. CDR3 nucleotides: TGTGCCAGCAGCTCCTGGCGTGGGGAGACCCAGTACTTC. Variable domain in full (rest from reference TRBV7-9 and TRBJ2-5): DTGVSQNPRHKITKRGQNVTFRCDPISEHNRLYWYRQTLGQGPEFLTYFQNEAQLEKSRLLSDRFSAERPKGSFSTLEIQRTEQGDSAMYLCASSSWRGETQYFGPGTRLLVL.

This clonotype was observed a few times. For the CDR3, the DNA is TGTGCCAGTAGAGGGGGGCCTCGGATCTACAATGAGCAGTTCTTC. This sequence encodes CASRGGPRIYNEQFF. The V and J genes are TRBV19 and TRBJ2-1; the D gene could be TRBD1 or TRBD2 (6 bases each). The CDR3 length is 15 residues. CDR1 LNHDA and CDR2 SQIVND come from the germline V gene (reference sequence). The V gene lost 6 bases and the J gene lost 3 bases, with 15 bases spanning the gap.

This clonotype appeared many times. CDR3 DNA sequence: TGTGCCAGCAGCTTAGAAGCCCCCGGCACAGATACGCAGTATTTT. The encoded protein is CASSLEAPGTDTQYF. The V gene is TRBV7-2, the J gene TRBJ2-3; the D is unclear. Trimming left V 1 base short and J 1 base short, with 9 bases between. This CDR3 region has 15 residues. Germline loops: CDR1 SGHTA, CDR2 FQGNSA.

Regarding this clonotype: One end of the junction is discordant with germline, which a read error may explain. The chain has TRBV3-1 and TRBJ2-1; D may be TRBD1 or TRBD2 (5 bases each). Germline values: CDR1 LGHDT, CDR2 YNNKEL (reference sequence). This CDR3 spans 17 amino acids. CDR3 region: CASSHPRDGFSYNEQLF. The CDR3 coding sequence is TGTGCCAGCAGCCACCCCCGGGACGGATTCTCCTACAATGAGCAGCTCTTC.